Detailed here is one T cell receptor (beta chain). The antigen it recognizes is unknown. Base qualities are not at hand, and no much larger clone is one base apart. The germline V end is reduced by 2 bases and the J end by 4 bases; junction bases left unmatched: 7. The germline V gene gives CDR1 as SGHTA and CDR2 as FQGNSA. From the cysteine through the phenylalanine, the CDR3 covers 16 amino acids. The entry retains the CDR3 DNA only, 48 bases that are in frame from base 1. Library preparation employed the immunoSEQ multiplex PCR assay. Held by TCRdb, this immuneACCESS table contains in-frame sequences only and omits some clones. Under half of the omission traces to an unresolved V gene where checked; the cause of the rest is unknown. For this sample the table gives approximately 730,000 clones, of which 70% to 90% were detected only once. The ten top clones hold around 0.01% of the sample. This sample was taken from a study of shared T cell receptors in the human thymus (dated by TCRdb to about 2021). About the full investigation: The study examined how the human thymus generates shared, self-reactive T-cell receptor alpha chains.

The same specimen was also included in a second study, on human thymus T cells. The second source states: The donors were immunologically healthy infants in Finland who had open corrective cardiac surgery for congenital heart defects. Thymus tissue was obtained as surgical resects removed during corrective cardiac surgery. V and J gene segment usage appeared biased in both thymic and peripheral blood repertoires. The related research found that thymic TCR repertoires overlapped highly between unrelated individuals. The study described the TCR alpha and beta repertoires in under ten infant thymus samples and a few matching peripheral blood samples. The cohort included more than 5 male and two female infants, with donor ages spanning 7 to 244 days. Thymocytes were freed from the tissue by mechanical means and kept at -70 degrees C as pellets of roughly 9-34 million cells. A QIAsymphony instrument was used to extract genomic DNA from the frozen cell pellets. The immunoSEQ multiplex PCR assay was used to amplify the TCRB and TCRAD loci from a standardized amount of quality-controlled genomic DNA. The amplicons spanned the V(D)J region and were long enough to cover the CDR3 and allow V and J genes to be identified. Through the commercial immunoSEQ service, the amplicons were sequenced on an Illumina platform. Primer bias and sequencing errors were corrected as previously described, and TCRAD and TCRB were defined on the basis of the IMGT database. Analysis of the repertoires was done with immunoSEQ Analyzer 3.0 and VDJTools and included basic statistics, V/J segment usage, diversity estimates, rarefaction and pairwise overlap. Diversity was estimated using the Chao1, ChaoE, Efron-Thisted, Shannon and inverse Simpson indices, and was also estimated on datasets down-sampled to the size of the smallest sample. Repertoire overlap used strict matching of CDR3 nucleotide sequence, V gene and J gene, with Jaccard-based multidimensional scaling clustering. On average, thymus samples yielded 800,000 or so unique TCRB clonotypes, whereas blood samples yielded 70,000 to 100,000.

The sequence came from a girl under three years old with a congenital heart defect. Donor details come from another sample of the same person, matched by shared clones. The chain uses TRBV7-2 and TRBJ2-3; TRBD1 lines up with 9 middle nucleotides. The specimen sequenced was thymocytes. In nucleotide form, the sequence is TGTGCCAGCAGCTTACCGGGACAGGGAAGAGCAGATACGCAGTATTTT. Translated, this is CASSLPGQGRADTQYF.